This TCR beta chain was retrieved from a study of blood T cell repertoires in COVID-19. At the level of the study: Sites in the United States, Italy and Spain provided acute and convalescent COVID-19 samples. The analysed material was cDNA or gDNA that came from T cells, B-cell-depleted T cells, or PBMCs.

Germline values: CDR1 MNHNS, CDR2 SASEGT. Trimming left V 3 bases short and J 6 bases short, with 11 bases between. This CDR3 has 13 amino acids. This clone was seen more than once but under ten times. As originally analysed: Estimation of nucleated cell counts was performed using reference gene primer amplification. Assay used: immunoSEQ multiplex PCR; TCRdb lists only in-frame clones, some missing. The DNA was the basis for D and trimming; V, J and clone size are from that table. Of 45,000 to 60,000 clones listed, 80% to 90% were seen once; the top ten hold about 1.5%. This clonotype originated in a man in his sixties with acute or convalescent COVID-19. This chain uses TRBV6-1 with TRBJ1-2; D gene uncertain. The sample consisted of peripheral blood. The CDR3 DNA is TGTGCCAGCAGTGACATCGCGGCCGATGGCTACACCTTC. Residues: CASSDIAADGYTF.